This T cell receptor (beta chain) was found in a study of blood T cell repertoires in COVID-19. Looking at the study overall: Spain, Italy and the United States supplied samples that represented acute and convalescent COVID-19.

Only in-frame clones appear in the TCRdb table, and some are missing; sequencing was by immunoSEQ multiplex PCR. This table holds some 60,000 clones, 80% to 85% found once. This CDR3 has 18 residues. Trimming removed 4 bases from V and 4 bases from J; junction bases left unmatched: 11. CDR1 is LGHNA and CDR2 is YNFKEQ in the germline V gene. The TCR originated in a man younger than 40 with COVID-19, enrolled during active disease. The sample consisted of peripheral blood. The chain is built from TRBV4-2 and TRBJ2-5; 14 bases map to TRBD2. CDR3 sequence: CASSRTGTSGGVGETQYF. The CDR3 coding sequence is TGTGCCAGCAGCCGAACCGGGACTAGCGGGGGAGTAGGAGAGACCCAGTACTTC.